This T cell receptor (beta chain) was identified during a study of control samples from healthy donors and cancer patients. The CDR3 has 14 residues. The ends were cut back, 2 bases at V and 6 bases at J, with 13 bases in the middle. Germline V gene lookup returns CDR1 SEHNR and CDR2 FQNEAQ (reference sequence). Clones were sequenced by immunoSEQ multiplex PCR, and TCRdb holds only the in-frame ones, with some missing. The table lists hundreds of thousands of clones, over 70% of them singletons. The sequenced sample consisted of PBMCs. This sequence originates from a woman aged 55-70 years with lung cancer. The chain links TRBV7-9 to TRBJ1-1, with no clear D. The CDR3 spells CASSLKGGGAEAFF. The CDR3 DNA reads as TGTGCCAGCAGCTTAAAGGGTGGTGGGGCTGAAGCTTTCTTT. Full variable domain (remainder filled in from reference TRBV7-9 and TRBJ1-1): DTGVSQNPRHKITKRGQNVTFRCDPISEHNRLYWYRQTLGQGPEFLTYFQNEAQLEKSRLLSDRFSAERPKGSFSTLEIQRTEQGDSAMYLCASSLKGGGAEAFFGQGTRLTVV.